What follows are 27 T cell receptor beta chains derived from one specimen sequenced in a study of T cell repertoires in cytomegalovirus infection. Their cognate antigens are unknown. TCRdb independently ran MiXCR on the reads; one entry per CDR3 protein. The sample yields about 700,000 distinct CDR3 sequences, 33% seen once. The specimen comprised cultured PBMCs, sampled from culture after CMV antigen stimulation. These receptors were obtained from a human donor in good health (CMV status not recorded). Some clones in this sample may be carry-over from other donors' samples.

This clonotype showed up just a few times. The V gene is TRBV2, the J gene TRBJ1-3; 8 bases map to TRBD1. V dropped 7 bases and J dropped 7; count of bases not matched to a gene: 6. The CDR3 consists of 13 residues. CDR1 is SNHLY and CDR2 is FYNNEI in the germline V gene. The CDR3 nucleotides are TGTGCCAGCACCAGGGACAGGAGGAACACCATATATTTT. It codes for CASTRDRRNTIYF.

The rearrangement links TRBV28 to TRBJ1-3; 7 positions match TRBD1. The CDR3 totals 16 residues. The V segment lost 7 bases and the J segment 0 bases; nucleotides outside the gene matches: 9. CDR1 and CDR2 from the germline V gene are MDHEN and SYDVKM. The CDR3 protein is CASTIRGTNSGNTIYF. In DNA, the CDR3 is TGTGCCAGCACCATCAGGGGGACAAACTCTGGAAACACCATATATTTT.

The sample holds many counts of this clonotype. The chain carries TRBV7-8 and TRBJ1-2; TRBD1 matches at 7 bases. The CDR3 has 18 amino acids. Germline V CDR1 and CDR2: SGHVS, FQNEAQ. The V segment lost 5 bases and the J segment 3 bases; nucleotides outside the gene matches: 18. The CDR3 spells CASSQIRRARDRDYGYTF. CDR3 bases: TGTGCCAGCAGCCAGATTCGCCGCGCCCGGGACAGAGACTATGGCTACACCTTC.

The V gene is TRBV6-2 or TRBV6-3, the J gene TRBJ2-7; perhaps TRBD1 as D (5 bases). In germline, CDR1 is MNHEY, CDR2 SVGEGT. With 7 bases removed from V and 6 bases from J, the gap between germline ends came to 13 bases. This CDR3 region has 12 residues. Here the CDR3 reads CASKNRRGEQYF. CDR3 sequence (DNA): TGTGCCAGCAAAAACAGGCGTGGCGAGCAGTACTTC.

The genes are TRBV6-5 and TRBJ2-7; possibly TRBD2 for D (6 bases). Between the trimmed V and J ends, which lost 5 bases and 3 bases, there was a span of 17 bases. The CDR3 runs to 15 residues. The germline V gene has CDR1 MNHEY and CDR2 SVGAGI. The CDR3 is CASSRKGGRSYEQYF. The CDR3 DNA follows: TGTGCCAGCAGTCGGAAGGGAGGACGGAGCTACGAGCAGTACTTC.

This clonotype was seen repeatedly, ten times or more. The gene calls are TRBV7-2 and TRBJ1-1; D remains ambiguous. The CDR3 is 13 residues long. With 2 bases removed from V and 1 base from J, the gap between germline ends came to 5 bases. Germline V gives CDR1 SGHTA, CDR2 FQGNSA. The CDR3 bases are TGTGCCAGCAGCTTAATCGGGAACACTGAAGCTTTCTTT. Translated, it gives CASSLIGNTEAFF.

Ten or more counts support this clonotype. This chain uses TRBV7-8 with TRBJ2-1; D uncertain. This CDR3 contains 13 residues. Trimming removed 3 bases from V and 10 bases from J, with 13 bases in between. Germline V gene data show CDR1 as SGHVS and CDR2 as FQNEAQ. The CDR3 DNA sequence: TGTGCCAGCAGCTTTGGACGAAACATCGAGCAGTTCTTC. Translating gives CASSFGRNIEQFF.

This clonotype was seen many times. The chain employs TRBV12-3 or TRBV12-4 and TRBJ2-3, with 10 bases lining up with TRBD2. There are 15 residues in the CDR3. Germline trimming cut 6 bases from V and 2 bases from J; bases unmatched to any gene: 5. The CDR3 nucleotides read TGTGCCAGCAGCCTAGCGGGGGCCCCCACAGATACGCAGTATTTT. Translation gives CASSLAGAPTDTQYF.

This clonotype was recorded many times. This chain joins TRBV7-8 and TRBJ2-7; D is possibly TRBD1 (6 bases). The CDR3 covers 14 residues. Germline V gene lookup returns CDR1 SGHVS and CDR2 FQNEAQ. V lost 3 bases, J lost 0 bases, and 9 bases lay in between. The CDR3, as DNA: TGTGCCAGCAGCTTTACAGGGAGCTCCTACGAGCAGTACTTC. Its protein is CASSFTGSSYEQYF.

The chain carries TRBV27 and TRBJ2-2; 15 bases are a match to TRBD2. Germline CDR1 is MNHEY and CDR2 is SMNVEV (reference sequence). The CDR3 runs 18 residues. After removal of 2 bases from V and 5 bases from J, the junction contained 6 bases not matched to a gene. The CDR3 is CASSLGLAGGHWTGELFF. CDR3 nucleotide sequence: TGTGCCAGCAGTTTAGGACTAGCGGGGGGGCACTGGACCGGGGAGCTGTTTTTT.

The chain uses TRBV19 and TRBJ2-5; D might be TRBD1 (6 bases). Germline V gene data show CDR1 as LNHDA and CDR2 as SQIVND (reference sequence). V dropped 8 bases and J dropped 3 bases, with 13 bases sitting between them. The CDR3 runs to 13 residues. The CDR3 protein is CASRDTSEETQYF. The CDR3 DNA sequence: TGTGCCAGTCGGGACACGTCCGAAGAGACCCAGTACTTC.

This clonotype was seen a handful of times. V and J are TRBV4-1 and TRBJ1-4; unclear D gene. Germline assignment: CDR1 MGHRA and CDR2 YSYEKL. This CDR3 is 16 amino acids long. Trimming took 4 bases from V and 1 from J, leaving 13 bases between them. This CDR3 is CASSPQTPLTNEKLFF. CDR3 sequence (DNA): TGCGCCAGCAGCCCACAAACCCCCTTAACTAATGAAAAACTGTTTTTT.

A few counts support this clonotype. The rearrangement uses TRBV10-3 and TRBJ2-1; weak D call: TRBD2 (5 bases). CDR3 length: 14 amino acids. Germline CDR1 reads ENHRY; CDR2 reads SYGVKD. V lost 2 bases and J lost 9, with 14 bases in between. The CDR3 DNA is TGTGCCATCAGTGAGCCTAACGCGGGTCCTGAGCAGTTCTTC. Translating it yields CAISEPNAGPEQFF.

The V call is TRBV12-3 or TRBV12-4, the J call TRBJ2-1, with D possibly being TRBD2 (6 bases). This CDR3 has 15 residues. The V end was cut by 5 bases, the J end by 3 bases, with 14 bases between. The CDR3 DNA reads as TGTGCCAGCAGTCTATTGATAGCGGTCTACAATGAGCAGTTCTTC. Translating gives CASSLLIAVYNEQFF.

This chain uses TRBV29-1 with TRBJ2-2; 10 bases line up with TRBD2. CDR3 length: 14 residues. Germline V gives CDR1 SQVTM, CDR2 ANQGSEA. Trimming took 6 bases from V and 2 from J; bases not matched to a gene: 3. As DNA, the CDR3 is TGCAGCGTGAGGACTAGCGGTAACACCGGGGAGCTGTTTTTT. Residues: CSVRTSGNTGELFF.

This clonotype was counted a few times. The chain is built from TRBV12-5 and TRBJ2-7; TRBD2 might be the D (5 bases). V dropped 6 bases and J dropped 0 bases, with 12 bases sitting between them. Germline CDR1 and CDR2: LGHNT and FRNRAP. The CDR3 loop spans 14 amino acids. CDR3 nucleotide sequence: TGTGCTAGTGGCCCGCCGACTAACTCCTACGAGCAGTACTTC. Translation: CASGPPTNSYEQYF. Full variable domain (outside the CDR3, taken from reference TRBV12-5 and TRBJ2-7): DARVTQTPRHKVTEMGQEVTMRCQPILGHNTVFWYRQTMMQGLELLAYFRNRAPLDDSGMPKDRFSAEMPDATLATLKIQPSEPRDSAVYFCASGPPTNSYEQYFGPGTRLTVT.

The chain employs TRBV10-3 and TRBJ1-1, with D possibly matching TRBD1 (5 bases). Trimming took off 6 bases at V and 3 bases at J, with 11 bases between the two ends. Germline-derived CDR1 and CDR2 are ENHRY and SYGVKD. CDR3 length: 13 residues. CDR3 nucleotides: TGTGCCATCAGGAGGGACCTTGACACTGAAGCTTTCTTT. Translating gives CAIRRDLDTEAFF.

The gene calls are TRBV19 and TRBJ1-5; tentative D call: TRBD1 (5 bases). The CDR3 runs 15 residues. CDR1 and CDR2 (germline): LNHDA, SQIVND (reference sequence). Trimming took 4 bases from V and 10 from J, leaving 20 bases between them. The CDR3 protein is CASSSMTEGVRPQHF. The CDR3 DNA follows: TGTGCCAGTAGTAGTATGACAGAGGGCGTACGCCCCCAGCATTTT.

There are a few counts of this clonotype. This sequence joins TRBV28 and TRBJ1-5; D may be TRBD1 (5 bases). This CDR3 has 17 amino acids. The germline V and J ends were trimmed by 7 bases and 2 bases, with 21 bases remaining between them. CDR1 and CDR2 from the germline V gene are MDHEN and SYDVKM. The CDR3 protein is CASIPGGGRVGNQPQHF. DNA for the CDR3: TGTGCCAGCATCCCGGGGGGGGGGAGAGTGGGCAATCAGCCCCAGCATTTT.

This rearrangement joins TRBV7-2 to TRBJ1-5; TRBD1 might be the D (5 bases). The CDR3 extends over 13 amino acids. Between the trimmed V and J ends, which lost 5 bases and 6 bases, there was a span of 11 bases. Germline CDR1 SGHTA, CDR2 FQGNSA. The chain's CDR3 is CASSAREIQPQHF. The CDR3 DNA is TGTGCCAGCAGCGCCAGGGAGATTCAGCCCCAGCATTTT.

The genes are TRBV27 and TRBJ1-2; no firm D call. Trimming left V 7 bases short and J 8 bases short, with 14 bases between. The CDR3 extends over 12 amino acids. Germline V CDR1 and CDR2: MNHEY, SMNVEV (reference sequence). CDR3: CASKSRVGGYTF. The CDR3 region has the DNA TGTGCCAGCAAGTCCCGGGTTGGAGGCTACACCTTC.

Only a few counts were recorded for this clonotype. The rearrangement links TRBV5-4 to TRBJ1-2; tentative D call: TRBD1 (5 bases). Trimming took off 3 bases at V and 7 bases at J, with 22 bases between the two ends. Germline V gives CDR1 SGHNT, CDR2 YYREEE (reference sequence). The CDR3 has 16 residues. CDR3 in DNA: TGTGCCAGCAGCTCAAATTCAGGGAAGTGGAGAGGTGGCTACACCTTC. Protein product: CASSSNSGKWRGGYTF.

This clonotype was counted many times. This sequence joins TRBV7-9 and TRBJ2-1; D is unresolved. Per germline, CDR1 SEHNR and CDR2 FQNEAQ (reference sequence). Trimming took 3 bases from V and 2 from J, leaving 8 bases between them. The CDR3 contains 14 residues. DNA of the CDR3: TGTGCCAGCAGCTTGGGGTCCCCCTACAATGAGCAGTTCTTC. It specifies CASSLGSPYNEQFF. Full variable domain (missing parts from reference TRBV7-9 and TRBJ2-1): DTGVSQNPRHKITKRGQNVTFRCDPISEHNRLYWYRQTLGQGPEFLTYFQNEAQLEKSRLLSDRFSAERPKGSFSTLEIQRTEQGDSAMYLCASSLGSPYNEQFFGPGTRLTVL.

The sample holds many counts of this clonotype. This sequence joins TRBV7-2 and TRBJ2-3; 9 positions match TRBD2. Germline CDR1 is SGHTA and CDR2 is FQGNSA. V lost 2 bases to trimming and J lost 5 bases; unmatched junction nucleotides: 8. The CDR3 is 16 residues long. This chain's CDR3 is CASSLLAGGTEDTQYF. CDR3 DNA: TGTGCCAGCAGCTTACTGGCGGGAGGGACGGAAGATACGCAGTATTTT.

The chain recombines TRBV27 with TRBJ2-1; a possible D gene is TRBD1 (5 bases). The CDR3 extends over 17 amino acids. The V end lost 2 bases, the J end lost 0 bases, and 14 bases lay between the germline ends. Germline V gene lookup returns CDR1 MNHEY and CDR2 SMNVEV (reference sequence). The CDR3 protein is CASSLGAALSSYNEQFF. CDR3 sequence (DNA): TGTGCCAGCAGTTTAGGGGCAGCCCTTAGCTCCTACAATGAGCAGTTCTTC.

The chain has TRBV29-1 and TRBJ1-1; 7 bases line up with TRBD1. This CDR3 spans 12 amino acids. Germline-derived CDR1 and CDR2 are SQVTM and ANQGSEA. Losses at the gene ends were 7 bases for V and 6 bases for J; bases not matched to a gene: 8. Here the CDR3 reads CSAAGGGAEAFF. The CDR3, as DNA: TGCAGCGCGGCAGGGGGGGGGGCTGAAGCTTTCTTT.

The CDR3: CASSGSERNIQYF. CDR3 coding DNA: TGTGCCAGCAGTGGGTCAGAAAGAAACATTCAGTACTTC. The V call is TRBV2, the J call TRBJ2-4; D ambiguous. Per the germline V gene, CDR1 is SNHLY and CDR2 is FYNNEI. The length of the CDR3 is 13 residues. Trimming took 4 bases from V and 6 from J, leaving 10 bases between them.